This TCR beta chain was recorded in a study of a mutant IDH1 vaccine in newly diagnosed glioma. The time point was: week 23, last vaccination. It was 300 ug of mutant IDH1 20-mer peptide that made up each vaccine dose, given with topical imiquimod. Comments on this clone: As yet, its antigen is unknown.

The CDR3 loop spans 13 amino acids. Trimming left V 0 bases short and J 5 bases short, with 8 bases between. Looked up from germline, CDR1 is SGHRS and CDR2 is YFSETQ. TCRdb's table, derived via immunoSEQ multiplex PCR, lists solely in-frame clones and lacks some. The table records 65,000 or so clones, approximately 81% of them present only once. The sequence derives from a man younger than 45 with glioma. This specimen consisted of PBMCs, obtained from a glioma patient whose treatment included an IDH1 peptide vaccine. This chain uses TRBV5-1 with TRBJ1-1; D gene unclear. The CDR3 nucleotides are TGCGCCAGCAGCTTGGCAGAGAGAACTGAAGCTTTCTTT. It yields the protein CASSLAERTEAFF.